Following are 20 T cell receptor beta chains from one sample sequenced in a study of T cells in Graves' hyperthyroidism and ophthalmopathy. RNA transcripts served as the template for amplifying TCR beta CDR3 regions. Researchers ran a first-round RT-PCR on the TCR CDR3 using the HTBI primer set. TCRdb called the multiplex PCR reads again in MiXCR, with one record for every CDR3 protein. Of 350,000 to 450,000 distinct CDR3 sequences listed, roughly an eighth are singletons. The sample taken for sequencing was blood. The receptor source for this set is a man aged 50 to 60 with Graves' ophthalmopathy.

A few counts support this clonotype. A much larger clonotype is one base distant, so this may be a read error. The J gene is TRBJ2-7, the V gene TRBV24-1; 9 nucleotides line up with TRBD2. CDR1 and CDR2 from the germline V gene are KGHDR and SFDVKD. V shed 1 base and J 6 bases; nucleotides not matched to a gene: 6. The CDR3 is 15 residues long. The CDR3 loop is CATSDFPAGGREQYF. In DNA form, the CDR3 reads TGTGCCACCAGTGATTTTCCAGCGGGAGGCCGCGAGCAGTACTTC.

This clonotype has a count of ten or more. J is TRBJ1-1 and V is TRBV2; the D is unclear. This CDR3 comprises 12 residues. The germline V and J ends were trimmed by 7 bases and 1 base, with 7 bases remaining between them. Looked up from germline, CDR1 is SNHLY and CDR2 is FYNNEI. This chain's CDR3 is CASTQPNTEAFF. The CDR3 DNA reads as TGTGCCAGCACCCAGCCGAACACTGAAGCTTTCTTT.

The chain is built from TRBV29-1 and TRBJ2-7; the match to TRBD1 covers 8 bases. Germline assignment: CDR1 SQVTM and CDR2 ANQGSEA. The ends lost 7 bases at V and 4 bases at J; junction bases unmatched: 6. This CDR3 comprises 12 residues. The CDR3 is CSASGGAYEQYF. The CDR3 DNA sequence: TGCAGCGCTTCAGGGGGCGCGTACGAGCAGTACTTC.

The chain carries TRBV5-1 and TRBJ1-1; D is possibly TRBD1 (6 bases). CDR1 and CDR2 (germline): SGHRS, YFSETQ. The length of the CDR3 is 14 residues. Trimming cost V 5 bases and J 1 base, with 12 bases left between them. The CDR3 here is CASRHRDKNTEAFF. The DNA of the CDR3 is TGCGCCAGCAGACACCGGGACAAGAACACTGAAGCTTTCTTT. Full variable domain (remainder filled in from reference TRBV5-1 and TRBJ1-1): KAGVTQTPRYLIKTRGQQVTLSCSPISGHRSVSWYQQTPGQGLQFLFEYFSETQRNKGNFPGRFSGRQFSNSRSEMNVSTLELGDSALYLCASRHRDKNTEAFFGQGTRLTVV.

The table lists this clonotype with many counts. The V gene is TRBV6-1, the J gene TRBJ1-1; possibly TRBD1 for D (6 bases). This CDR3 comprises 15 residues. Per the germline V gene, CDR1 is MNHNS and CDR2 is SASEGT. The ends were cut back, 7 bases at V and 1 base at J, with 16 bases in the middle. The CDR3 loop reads CASKKGGRSNTEAFF. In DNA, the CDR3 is TGTGCCAGCAAGAAGGGGGGCCGATCGAACACTGAAGCTTTCTTT.

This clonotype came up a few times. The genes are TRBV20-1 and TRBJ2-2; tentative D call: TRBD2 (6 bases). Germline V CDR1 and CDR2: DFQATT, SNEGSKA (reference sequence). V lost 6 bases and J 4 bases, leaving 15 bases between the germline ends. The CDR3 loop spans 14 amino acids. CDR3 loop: CSATPGVGTGELFF. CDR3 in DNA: TGCAGTGCCACGCCGGGAGTAGGCACCGGGGAGCTGTTTTTT.

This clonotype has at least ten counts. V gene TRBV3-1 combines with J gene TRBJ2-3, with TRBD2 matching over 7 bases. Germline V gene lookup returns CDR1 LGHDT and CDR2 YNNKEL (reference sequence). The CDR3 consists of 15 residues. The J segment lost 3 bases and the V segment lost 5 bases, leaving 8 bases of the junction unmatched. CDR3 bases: TGTGCCAGCAGCGTCGGGCGGGAGAGAACAGATACGCAGTATTTT. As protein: CASSVGRERTDTQYF.

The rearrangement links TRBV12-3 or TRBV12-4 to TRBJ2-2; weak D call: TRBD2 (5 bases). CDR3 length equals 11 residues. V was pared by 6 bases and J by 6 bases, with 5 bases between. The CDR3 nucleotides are TGTGCCAGCAGGGAGGCCGGGGAGCTGTTTTTT. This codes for CASREAGELFF.

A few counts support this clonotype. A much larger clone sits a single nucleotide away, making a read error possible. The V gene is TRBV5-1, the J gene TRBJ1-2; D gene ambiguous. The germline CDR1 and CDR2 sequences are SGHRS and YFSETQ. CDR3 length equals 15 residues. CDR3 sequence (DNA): TGCGCCAGAAGCTTTACTGGGTCTACTAACTATGGCTACACCTTC. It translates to CARSFTGSTNYGYTF.

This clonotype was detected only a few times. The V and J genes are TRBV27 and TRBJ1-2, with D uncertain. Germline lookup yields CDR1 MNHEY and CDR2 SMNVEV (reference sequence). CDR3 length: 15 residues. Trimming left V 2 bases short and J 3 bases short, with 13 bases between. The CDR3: CASSLRDGNHYGYTF. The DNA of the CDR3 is TGTGCCAGCAGTTTACGAGATGGGAACCACTATGGCTACACCTTC.

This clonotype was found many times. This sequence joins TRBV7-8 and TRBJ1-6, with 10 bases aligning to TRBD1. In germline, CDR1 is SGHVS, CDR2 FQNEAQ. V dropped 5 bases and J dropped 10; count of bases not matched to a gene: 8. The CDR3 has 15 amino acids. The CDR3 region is CASSARTGGSSPLHF. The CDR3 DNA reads TGTGCCAGCAGCGCTAGGACAGGGGGTTCATCACCCCTCCACTTT.

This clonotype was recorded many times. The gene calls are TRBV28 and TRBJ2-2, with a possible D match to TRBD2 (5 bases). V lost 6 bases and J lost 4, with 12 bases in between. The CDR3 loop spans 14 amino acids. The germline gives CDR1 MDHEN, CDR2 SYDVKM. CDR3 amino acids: CASSYGKVTGELFF. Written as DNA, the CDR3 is TGTGCCAGCAGCTACGGGAAGGTCACCGGGGAGCTGTTTTTT.

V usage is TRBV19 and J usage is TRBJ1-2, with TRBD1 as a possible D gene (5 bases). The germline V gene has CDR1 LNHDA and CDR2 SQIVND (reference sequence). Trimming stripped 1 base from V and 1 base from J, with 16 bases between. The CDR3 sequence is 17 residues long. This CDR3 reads CASSIATGTHGNYGYTF. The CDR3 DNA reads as TGTGCCAGTAGTATAGCCACCGGGACTCATGGTAACTATGGCTACACCTTC. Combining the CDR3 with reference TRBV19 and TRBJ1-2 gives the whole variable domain DGGITQSPKYLFRKEGQNVTLSCEQNLNHDAMYWYRQDPGQGLRLIYYSQIVNDFQKGDIAEGYSVSREKKESFPLTVTSAQKNPTAFYLCASSIATGTHGNYGYTFGSGTRLTVV.

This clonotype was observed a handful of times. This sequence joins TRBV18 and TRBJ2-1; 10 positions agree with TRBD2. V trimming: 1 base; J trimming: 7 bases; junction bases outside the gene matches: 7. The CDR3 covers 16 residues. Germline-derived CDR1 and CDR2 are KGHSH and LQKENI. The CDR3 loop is CASSPRLAGDGNEQFF. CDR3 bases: TGTGCCAGCTCACCACGTCTAGCGGGAGATGGTAATGAGCAGTTCTTC.

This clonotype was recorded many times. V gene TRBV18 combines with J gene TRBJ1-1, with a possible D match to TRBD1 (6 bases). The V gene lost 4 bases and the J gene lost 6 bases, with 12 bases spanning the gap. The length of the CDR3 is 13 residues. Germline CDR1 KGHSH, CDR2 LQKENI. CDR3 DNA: TGTGCCAGCTCACGCAACAGGGCCGCTGAAGCTTTCTTT. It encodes CASSRNRAAEAFF.

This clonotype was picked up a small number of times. CDR3 sequence: CASSYASGTSETQYF. In DNA form, the CDR3 reads TGTGCCAGCAGTTACGCTAGCGGGACGTCAGAGACCCAGTACTTC. The chain employs TRBV6-5 and TRBJ2-5; 9 nucleotides agree with TRBD2. The CDR3 length is 15 residues. The ends lost 2 bases at V and 4 bases at J; junction bases unmatched: 5. Germline loops: CDR1 MNHEY, CDR2 SVGAGI.

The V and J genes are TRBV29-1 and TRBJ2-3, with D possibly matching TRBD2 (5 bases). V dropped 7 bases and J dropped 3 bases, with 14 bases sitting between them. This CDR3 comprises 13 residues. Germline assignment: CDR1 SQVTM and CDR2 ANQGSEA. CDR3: CSAEGGWTDTQYF. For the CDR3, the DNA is TGCAGCGCCGAAGGCGGGTGGACAGATACGCAGTATTTT.

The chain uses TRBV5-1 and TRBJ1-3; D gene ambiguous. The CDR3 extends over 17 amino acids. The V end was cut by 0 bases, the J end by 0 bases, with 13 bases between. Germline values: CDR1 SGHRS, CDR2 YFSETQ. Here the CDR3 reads CASSLGLGSHSGNTIYF. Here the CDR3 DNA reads TGCGCCAGCAGCTTGGGATTGGGGAGCCACTCTGGAAACACCATATATTTT.

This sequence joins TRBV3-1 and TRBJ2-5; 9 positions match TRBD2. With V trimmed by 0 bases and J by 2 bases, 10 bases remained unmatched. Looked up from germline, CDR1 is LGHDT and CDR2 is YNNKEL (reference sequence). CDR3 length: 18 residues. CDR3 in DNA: TGTGCCAGCAGCCAAGAAAGGTCTAGCGGGGCCCCTCAAGAGACCCAGTACTTC. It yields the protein CASSQERSSGAPQETQYF.

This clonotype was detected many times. The CDR3 nucleotides are TGCAGTGCTAGGCGCGGGAGGGATTACAATGAGCAGTTCTTC. Protein sequence: CSARRGRDYNEQFF. The chain is built from TRBV20-1 and TRBJ2-1; 9 bases are shared with TRBD2. CDR3 size: 14 residues. The ends lost 3 bases at V and 4 bases at J; junction bases unmatched: 4. Looked up from germline, CDR1 is DFQATT and CDR2 is SNEGSKA (reference sequence).